Each of the 14 T cell receptor beta chains below was sequenced from the same sample in a study of vaccination and CD4 T cells after COVID-19 (dated by TCRdb to between 2021 and 2024). Library method: PCR. TCRdb shows the sequencer as Illumina iSeq 100. DNA from cultured CD4+ T cells was subjected to TCR sequencing with the Oncomine TCR Beta short-read assay at the Johns Hopkins FTIC core. TCRdb reran the public reads through fastp at Q25 and MiXCR, keeping productive beta chains. Rows merge per CDR3 protein into single entries with the most common DNA and genes. Within this sample are about 20,000 distinct CDR3 sequences, with around half of them counted one time only. The ten most abundant clones make up 4.9% of the sample. Which antigens these TCRs recognize remains unknown. This specimen's treatment or condition label, interpreted: roughly ten-day PBMC culture with coronavirus spike peptide pools or control peptides (ViraFEST assay).

The material was CD4+ T cells from blood, cultured in vitro, obtained before SARS-CoV-2 vaccination. The receptors were sampled from a human donor who had recovered from COVID-19.

The rearrangement links TRBV7-3 to TRBJ2-2; TRBD1 matches at 8 bases. This CDR3 has 15 amino acids. Germline V lookup: CDR1 SGHTA, CDR2 FQGTGA. The J segment lost 2 bases and the V segment lost 3 bases, leaving 2 bases of the junction unmatched. The CDR3 is CASSFDRGNTGELFF. CDR3 nucleotides: TGTGCCAGCAGCTTTGACAGGGGTAACACCGGGGAGCTGTTTTTT.

V usage is TRBV5-4 and J usage is TRBJ2-1; 8 bases fit TRBD1. Germline CDR1 reads SGHNT; CDR2 reads YYREEE (reference sequence). The CDR3 runs 15 residues. With V trimmed by 0 bases and J by 9 bases, 8 bases remained unmatched. Here the CDR3 DNA reads TGTGCCAGCAGCTTGGGGACAGGGTATCAGGGTGAGCAGTTCTTC. Amino acid sequence: CASSLGTGYQGEQFF.

The rearrangement links TRBV5-4 to TRBJ2-2; tentatively, D is TRBD1 (6 bases). V was cut by 4 bases and J by 6 bases, with 10 bases left in between. This CDR3 is 13 amino acids long. Per the germline V gene, CDR1 is SGHNT and CDR2 is YYREEE (reference sequence). Written as DNA, the CDR3 is TGTGCCAGCAGCCTACAGGGTCCCGGGGAGCTGTTTTTT. As protein: CASSLQGPGELFF.

This clonotype was detected only a few times. The rearrangement joins TRBV20-1 to TRBJ1-1; possible D gene TRBD1, 6 bases. The CDR3 has 14 amino acids. The germline CDR1 and CDR2 sequences are DFQATT and SNEGSKA (reference sequence). V was shortened by 0 bases and J by 2 bases, with 10 bases between the two germline ends. The CDR3 sequence is CSARDQQGNTEAFF. In nucleotides, the CDR3 is TGCAGTGCTAGAGATCAACAGGGCAACACTGAAGCTTTCTTT.

The J gene is TRBJ2-2, the V gene TRBV19, with a possible D match to TRBD1 (6 bases). Looked up from germline, CDR1 is LNHDA and CDR2 is SQIVND (reference sequence). The V end was cut by 6 bases, the J end by 6 bases, with 11 bases between. The CDR3 is made up of 13 amino acids. The chain's CDR3 is CASSMGQPGELFF. DNA for the CDR3: TGTGCCAGTAGCATGGGACAACCCGGGGAGCTGTTTTTT. Using reference TRBV19 and TRBJ2-2 for the parts outside the CDR3, the full variable domain is DGGITQSPKYLFRKEGQNVTLSCEQNLNHDAMYWYRQDPGQGLRLIYYSQIVNDFQKGDIAEGYSVSREKKESFPLTVTSAQKNPTAFYLCASSMGQPGELFFGEGSRLTVL.

This sequence joins TRBV11-2 and TRBJ1-2; 7 positions agree with TRBD1. Trimming cost V 4 bases and J 10 bases; bases outside gene matches: 12. There are 14 residues in the CDR3. The V gene's germline CDR1 is SGHAT and CDR2 FQNNGV. The CDR3 loop is CASSSRTGHTHYTF. The CDR3 region has the DNA TGTGCCAGCAGCTCACGGACAGGCCACACTCACTACACCTTC.

V gene TRBV20-1 combines with J gene TRBJ1-2; D is unresolved. Germline V gives CDR1 DFQATT, CDR2 SNEGSKA (reference sequence). The CDR3 extends over 14 amino acids. V was clipped by 3 bases and J by 4 bases, with 15 bases between them. CDR3 bases: TGCAGTGCTAGGGCCCTAGACGGCCTCTATGGCTACACCTTC. Protein sequence: CSARALDGLYGYTF.

CDR3 DNA sequence: TGCAGCACACGAAAGGGGGGAAACGAGGGCTACACCTTC. Encoded protein: CSTRKGGNEGYTF. The chain employs TRBV29-1 and TRBJ1-2; perhaps TRBD1 as D (6 bases). CDR3 length: 13 residues. The germline V gene has CDR1 SQVTM and CDR2 ANQGSEA. Trimming left V 8 bases short and J 8 bases short, with 21 bases between.

This clonotype was seen a handful of times. V and J are TRBV20-1 and TRBJ1-2, with D maybe TRBD1 (6 bases). Trimming took off 4 bases at V and 8 bases at J, with 11 bases between the two ends. The CDR3 is made up of 11 amino acids. Germline lookup yields CDR1 DFQATT and CDR2 SNEGSKA (reference sequence). The CDR3 loop reads CSANRVEGYTF. The CDR3 nucleotides read TGCAGTGCTAACAGGGTGGAAGGCTACACCTTC.

This clonotype came up a few times. V gene TRBV20-1 combines with J gene TRBJ1-2; no firm D call. Between the trimmed V and J ends, which lost 3 bases and 2 bases, there was a span of 10 bases. The germline gives CDR1 DFQATT, CDR2 SNEGSKA (reference sequence). The CDR3 extends over 13 amino acids. CDR3 region: CSASGPSNYGYTF. As DNA, the CDR3 is TGCAGTGCTAGTGGACCTTCCAACTATGGCTACACCTTC.

The V and J genes are TRBV6-2 or TRBV6-3 and TRBJ1-5; D call uncertain. Trimming took 0 bases from V and 9 from J, leaving 12 bases between them. There are 14 residues in the CDR3. Germline V gives CDR1 MNHEY, CDR2 SVGEGT. Written as DNA, the CDR3 is TGTGCCAGCAGTTACTCGACGGAGTGGGGGCCCCAGCATTTT. Translating gives CASSYSTEWGPQHF.

Written as DNA, the CDR3 is TGTGCCAGCAGTTTACACCAGGGTGTGGGGAATTCACCCCTCCACTTT. Translation: CASSLHQGVGNSPLHF. The J gene is TRBJ1-6, the V gene TRBV12-3 or TRBV12-4; D may be TRBD1 (5 bases). This CDR3 comprises 16 residues. Trimming cost V 2 bases and J 7 bases, with 15 bases left between them.

This clonotype was detected only a few times. The chain joins TRBV6-2 or TRBV6-3 to TRBJ1-5; D perhaps matches TRBD1 (5 bases). This CDR3 has 16 residues. V shed 7 bases and J shed 2 bases, with 18 bases lying between them. The germline gives CDR1 MNHEY, CDR2 SVGEGT. CDR3 sequence reads: CASTGTGLTGNQPQHF. CDR3 nucleotides: TGTGCCAGCACTGGCACGGGACTTACTGGCAATCAGCCCCAGCATTTT.

The chain employs TRBV6-1 and TRBJ2-5; 7 nucleotides agree with TRBD1. Germline-derived CDR1 and CDR2 are MNHNS and SASEGT. The ends lost 6 bases at V and 5 bases at J; junction bases unmatched: 6. There are 13 residues in the CDR3. In nucleotides, the CDR3 is TGTGCCAGCAGAACAGGGGTCGGTGAGACCCAGTACTTC. Its translation: CASRTGVGETQYF.